This T cell receptor (beta chain) came from a study of T cells after yellow fever vaccination. Study conclusions and caveats: Researchers noted that a small share of clonotypes showed up in both CD4 and CD8 compartments. Highly abundant clonotypes carried over from the bulk population could end up in FACS-sorted repertoires as contaminants. Most primary-vaccination clones recurred post-booster (around 97% CD4, just over 85% CD8).

This clonotype occurred many times. What it binds is unknown. A single record per CDR3 protein comes from TCRdb applying MiXCR to the 5' RACE reads. The sample holds just over 300,000 distinct CDR3 sequences, around 3.9% seen once. This receptor was taken from a man between 18 and 29 years old who received the YFV17D yellow fever vaccine. The sequenced sample was PBMCs, obtained on the day of the yellow fever booster vaccination.

The CDR3 DNA is TGTGCCGGCGCCACTAGCGAAAGGGGACATACGCAGTATTTT. Encoded protein: CAGATSERGHTQYF. This chain connects TRBV10-3 to TRBJ2-3; 7 nucleotides match TRBD2. Germline V gene lookup returns CDR1 ENHRY and CDR2 SYGVKD. The V and J ends lost 11 bases and 7 bases, in that order; junction bases with no gene match: 15. The CDR3 contains 14 residues.